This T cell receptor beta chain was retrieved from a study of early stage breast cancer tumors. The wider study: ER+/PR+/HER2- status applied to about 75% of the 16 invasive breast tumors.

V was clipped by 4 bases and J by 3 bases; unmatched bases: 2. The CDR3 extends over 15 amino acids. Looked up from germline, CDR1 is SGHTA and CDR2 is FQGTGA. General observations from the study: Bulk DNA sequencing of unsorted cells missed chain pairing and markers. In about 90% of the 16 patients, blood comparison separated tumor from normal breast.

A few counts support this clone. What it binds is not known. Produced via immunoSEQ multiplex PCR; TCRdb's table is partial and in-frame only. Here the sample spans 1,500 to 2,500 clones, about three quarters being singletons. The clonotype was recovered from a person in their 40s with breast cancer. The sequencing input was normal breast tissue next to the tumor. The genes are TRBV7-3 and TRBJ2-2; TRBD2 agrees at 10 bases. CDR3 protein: CASSSGLADTGELFF. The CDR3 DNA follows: TGTGCCAGCAGCTCAGGACTAGCGGACACCGGGGAGCTGTTTTTT.